These T cell receptor beta chains were read from a single sample in a study of tumor and adjacent non-tumor tissue in lung cancer. One entry per CDR3 protein results from TCRdb running MiXCR on the multiplex PCR reads. The table has some 80,000 distinct CDR3 sequences, 76% seen once. The specimen was distant non-tumor lung tissue. These receptors came from a woman aged 45-65 years with non-small cell lung cancer. The CDR3 runs from the conserved cysteine through the conserved F or W. A D gene is named only where the DNA matches it firmly. Clone size appears in some rows only: once, few, many, or a class for an expanded clone.

NA | NA | TRBJ2-4 | TRBV4-1 | TGCGTCAGCAGCCAAGAAGGAGGGGGAAGTAACGCCAAAAACATTCAGTACTTC | CVSSQEGGGSNAKNIQYF
NA | NA | TRBJ1-1 | TRBV6-1 | TGTGCCAGTAGTGAAGTCCTCCGGGACACTGAAGCTTTCTTT | CASSEVLRDTEAFF
few | TRBD1 | TRBJ2-3 | TRBV6-5 | TGTGCCAGTAGCCGCGGGACAGGGGCCCGCACAGATGCGCAGTATTTT | CASSRGTGARTDAQYF
NA | NA | TRBJ2-3 | TRBV7-9 | TGTGCCAGCAGCTGTCCGGGCAGACCCATCACAAATACGCAGTATTTT | CASSCPGRPITNTQYF
NA | NA | TRBJ1-1 | TRBV11-2 | TGTGCCAGCAGTCTAGCCCTCGGACAAGGGAGCGCTGAAGCTCTCTTT | CASSLALGQGSAEALF
few | NA | TRBJ1-4 | TRBV29-1 | TGCAGCATTGAACACCATGGGGAAAAACTGTTTTTT | CSIEHHGEKLFF
NA | TRBD2 | TRBJ2-1 | TRBV11-2 | TGTGCCAGCAGCTTAGGGACTAGCTTGGGTGGTGAAATCAATGAGCAATTCTTC | CASSLGTSLGGEINEQFF
NA | NA | TRBJ2-7 | TRBV6-5 | TGTGCCAGCACCCATATTGGGCGGTCCTACGAGCAATGCTTC | CASTHIGRSYEQCF
NA | NA | TRBJ1-1 | TRBV6-5 | TGTACCGGCAGTTCGATGCTCACTGAAGCTTTCTTT | CTGSSMLTEAFF
NA | TRBD2 | TRBJ2-1 | TRBV11-2 | TGTGTCAGCAGCTTACAAGCCAGCGGGAGGGCTAAGCAGTTCTTC | CVSSLQASGRAKQFF
many | NA | TRBJ1-3 | TRBV28 | TGTGCCACCGACGGGGGTGCTTACTCTGGAAACACCATATATTTT | CATDGGAYSGNTIYF
NA | NA | TRBJ2-1 | TRBV6-5 | TGTGCCAGCAGTTACGAGCAGGAGGGCCATAAGTGGTTCTTC | CASSYEQEGHKWFF
NA | TRBD1 | TRBJ1-4 | TRBV6-5 | TGTGCCAGCTGTGACGAAGGGTCAAGGACAGGGGCAACTAATGAAAAACTGTTTTTT | CASCDEGSRTGATNEKLFF
many | NA | TRBJ1-5 | TRBV6-5 | TGTGCCAGCAAGGCGGTTGATCAGCCCCAGCATTTT | CASKAVDQPQHF
NA | TRBD1 | TRBJ2-7 | TRBV12-3/TRBV12-4 | TGTGCCAGTAGTTTGACGGGACAGGGAAAGTACAAGCAGTACTTC | CASSLTGQGKYKQYF
NA | TRBD1 | TRBJ2-7 | TRBV12-3/TRBV12-4 | TGTGCCAGCAGTTCAAGGCTTGGGACAGGGAGGTACGAGCAGTACTTC | CASSSRLGTGRYEQYF
once | NA | TRBJ2-1 | TRBV20-1 | TGTAATGCTAGAGATATGACTGAACATTTTGTCAATGAGCAGTTCTTC | CNARDMTEHFVNEQFF
NA | TRBD2 | TRBJ2-1 | TRBV12-3/TRBV12-4 | TGTGCCAGCAGTTTGGGCAGGATTTTAACTAGCGCTGCCTACGAACAGTTCTTC | CASSLGRILTSAAYEQFF
NA | NA | TRBJ1-2 | TRBV29-1 | TGCAGCGTTGAAGAGATGGGGAGGCACTATGGCTACACCTTC | CSVEEMGRHYGYTF
NA | NA | TRBJ1-5 | TRBV28 | TGTGCCAGCTCCTCCAGGTGGAGGGGTAATCAGCCCCAACAGTTT | CASSSRWRGNQPQQF
once | NA | TRBJ2-7 | TRBV11-2 | TGTACCAGCAGCGGAGATAACGCCTACGAGCAGTACTTC | CTSSGDNAYEQYF
many | NA | TRBJ2-7 | TRBV7-9 | TGTGCCAGCAGATCCGACTGGGACTACGAGCAGTACTTC | CASRSDWDYEQYF
NA | NA | TRBJ2-3 | TRBV6-1 | TGTGCCAGTAGTGAAGATACGGGATGGGCAGATACGCAGTATTTT | CASSEDTGWADTQYF
NA | TRBD2 | TRBJ2-3 | TRBV10-3 | TGTGCCATCAGGATAGCGGGAGGGGGAGATACGCAGTATTTT | CAIRIAGGGDTQYF
NA | NA | TRBJ2-3 | TRBV11-2 | TGTGCCGGCAGCTTAGGGGTCCTAACTACCACATATACGCAGTATTTT | CAGSLGVLTTTYTQYF
NA | NA | TRBJ2-1 | TRBV5-1 | TGCGCCTACAGCCAGGGCGGGACGGCGTTGGGTGAGCAGTTCTTC | CAYSQGGTALGEQFF
NA | TRBD1 | TRBJ2-1 | TRBV18 | TGTGCCAGCTCACCAAGGGACAGGGGCGATGAGCAGTTCTTC | CASSPRDRGDEQFF
once | NA | TRBJ2-2 | TRBV11-2 | TGTATCAGTAGCTTCGAGAACACCGGGGAGCTGTTTTTT | CISSFENTGELFF
NA | NA | TRBJ2-3 | TRBV5-1 | TGCGCCAGCAGCTTGGATAGGTTCCTAAATCGGGGCACAGATACGCAGTATTTT | CASSLDRFLNRGTDTQYF
NA | TRBD2 | TRBJ2-7 | TRBV12-3/TRBV12-4 | TGTGCCAGCAGTCCTACCACCCGCGGACTAGCGGGCTCCCACGAGCAGTATTTC | CASSPTTRGLAGSHEQYF
NA | NA | TRBJ2-7 | TRBV28 | TGTGCCAGTACGGAGGGGCCACTCGCGTACTTC | CASTEGPLAYF
NA | NA | TRBJ2-3 | TRBV11-2 | TGTGCCAGGAACTTGTGGGGCCAGCCAGCGACAGATACGCAGTATTTT | CARNLWGQPATDTQYF
NA | TRBD2 | TRBJ2-1 | TRBV24-1 | TGTGCCACCAGTGATCCGACTAGCGGGGCGGAAAGCTTCAACAATGAGCAGTTCTTC | CATSDPTSGAESFNNEQFF
NA | NA | TRBJ2-7 | TRBV11-2 | TGTGCCGGTAGCTTAGAGCCCGGGAGCGAGCAATACTTC | CAGSLEPGSEQYF
NA | NA | TRBJ1-1 | TRBV6-6 | TGTGCCAACAGTTACTGGGGAGATGGTGAAGCTTTCTTT | CANSYWGDGEAFF
NA | NA | TRBJ2-2 | TRBV6-5 | TGTGCCAGCAGTCACTGGTCCCTAGGCAACACCGGGGAGTTGCTTTTT | CASSHWSLGNTGELLF
NA | NA | TRBJ1-1 | TRBV7-9 | TGTGCCAGTGGCGGGGGGGCGGGGAAGGGCATTGAAGCTTTCTTT | CASGGGAGKGIEAFF
many | NA | TRBJ1-1 | TRBV27 | TGTGCCAGCAGTTTCGTCGGGGTTGCTTTCTTT | CASSFVGVAFF
NA | NA | TRBJ2-2 | TRBV7-8 | TGTGCCAGCGGCTCGGCAGGGGCCGCCGCGGAGCTGTTTTTT | CASGSAGAAAELFF
few | NA | TRBJ2-1 | TRBV29-1 | TGCAGTGTTGCTGGCAGGGGCTACAATGAGCAGTTCTTC | CSVAGRGYNEQFF
NA | NA | TRBJ1-2 | TRBV25-1 | TGTGCCAGCAGGTCTGGGGGCGGCTACATCTTC | CASRSGGGYIF
NA | NA | TRBJ2-3 | TRBV10-3 | TGTGCCAGTATGGGCAGCGGTAGCACAGATATGCAGTATTTT | CASMGSGSTDMQYF
NA | TRBD2 | TRBJ2-1 | TRBV6-5 | TGTGCCAGCAGGCACGCCTCAGGGCTGGGGGGGGATAATGAGCAGTTCTTC | CASRHASGLGGDNEQFF
NA | NA | TRBJ2-7 | TRBV6-6 | TGTGTCAGTACCGTCCTGGCGGGATCGGACGAGCAGTACTTC | CVSTVLAGSDEQYF
NA | TRBD2 | TRBJ2-7 | TRBV10-3 | TGTGTCATCAGTCCATCCGGGACTAGAGGGAGATCCCTCTACGAGCAGTACTTC | CVISPSGTRGRSLYEQYF
NA | NA | TRBJ2-1 | TRBV5-1 | TGCACCAGCAGCGAGGGCGGGACGGCGTTGGGTGAGCAGTTCTTC | CTSSEGGTALGEQFF
NA | TRBD1 | TRBJ2-7 | TRBV11-2 | TGTGCCAGCAACTCAGCTAGGGACAGCTACGAGCAGTACTTC | CASNSARDSYEQYF
NA | NA | TRBJ1-1 | TRBV11-2 | TGTGCCAGCAGCATAGTGCCGGTGGCGAACACTGAAGCTTTCTTT | CASSIVPVANTEAFF
NA | TRBD1 | TRBJ1-1 | TRBV29-1 | TGCACCGGGGCCGGGACAGGGAACGCTGAAGCTTTCTTT | CTGAGTGNAEAFF
NA | NA | TRBJ1-2 | TRBV12-5 | TGTGCTAGTGGTCGTCGCTGCTATAGTTACACCTTC | CASGRRCYSYTF
once | TRBD1 | TRBJ2-7 | TRBV5-5 | TGTGCCAACAGCTCAACCCCGGGACAGGGTTACGAACAGTACTTC | CANSSTPGQGYEQYF
NA | NA | TRBJ2-7 | TRBV11-2 | TGTGCCAGCAGCACCAGGAAAGGGCGCACCTACGAGCACTACTTC | CASSTRKGRTYEHYF
NA | NA | TRBJ1-1 | TRBV20-1 | TGCAGAGCTCCTCTCCGGGAGGACACTGAAGCTTTCTTT | CRAPLREDTEAFF
NA | TRBD2 | TRBJ2-5 | TRBV11-2 | TGTGCCAGCAACTTAGAGGCTGGCGGGAGAGAGACACAGTACTTC | CASNLEAGGRETQYF
large | NA | TRBJ2-3 | TRBV11-2 | TGTGCCAGCAGCTTAGGACCCCCAGGGGACCATACGCAGTATTTT | CASSLGPPGDHTQYF